This T cell receptor beta chain was identified during a study of blood T cell repertoires in COVID-19. On the study more broadly: Material from acute and convalescent COVID-19 was sourced from the United States, Italy and Spain.

Original analysis: Cell counts per sample came from amplifying reference gene primers. TCRdb's table, derived via immunoSEQ multiplex PCR, lists solely in-frame clones and lacks some. Clone size and the V and J calls come from that table; the DNA yielded D and trimming. Among some 260,000 clones listed, approximately 88% were seen once. The receptor's source is a woman aged 25 to 39 with acute or convalescent COVID-19. The sequenced sample was peripheral blood.

CDR3 amino acids: CASSSWTKLGGYTF. As DNA, the CDR3 is TGTGCCAGCAGTTCGTGGACAAAATTGGGTGGCTACACCTTC. J is TRBJ1-2 and V is TRBV27, with D tentatively TRBD1 (5 bases). Deletions cut 4 bases from V and 7 bases from J, with 16 bases between. Germline V gene data show CDR1 as MNHEY and CDR2 as SMNVEV (reference sequence). The CDR3 sequence is 14 residues long.